This TCR beta chain originates from a study of identical twins. This clonotype was seen at least ten times. Each CDR3 protein gets one entry after TCRdb re-called the 5' RACE reads with MiXCR. Of about 240,000 distinct CDR3 sequences in the sample, approximately 10% were seen once. In germline, CDR1 is MNHEY, CDR2 SMNVEV (reference sequence). V was pared by 4 bases and J by 2 bases, with 8 bases between. This CDR3 contains 13 residues. The sample comprised memory T cells sorted from blood. The gene calls are TRBV27 and TRBJ1-1; D unresolved. The sequence derives from a man aged 50 or older in good health. CDR3 nucleotides: TGTGCCAGCAGTTGGGGATCTAACACTGAAGCTTTCTTT. It translates to CASSWGSNTEAFF.